The T cell receptor (beta chain) under discussion was sequenced for a study of T cell changes during pregnancy in multiple sclerosis. Assay: immunoSEQ multiplex PCR; the TCRdb copy retains only in-frame clones and omits some. The data contain 80,000 to 100,000 clones, approximately 90% of them seen just once; the ten biggest clones take up 0.7% to 0.9%. The CDR3 extends over 15 amino acids. Trimming removed 3 bases at V and 0 bases at J, with 9 bases between. CDR1 and CDR2 (germline): MNHNS, SASEGT. The clonotype was recovered from a female donor in good health, enrolled as a control in a pregnancy study. The source material was peripheral blood, sampled in the second trimester of pregnancy. J is TRBJ1-3 and V is TRBV6-1; D gene unclear. The CDR3 region has the DNA TGTGCCAGCAGTGAGACACCGAGCTCTGGAAACACCATATATTTT. Protein product: CASSETPSSGNTIYF.